Listed below are T cell receptor beta chains from one sample, sequenced in a study of T cell responses to AZD1222 COVID-19 vaccine. Here immunoSEQ multiplex PCR was the method, and the copy in TCRdb shows in-frame clones only, minus some. The table has 60,000 to 90,000 clones, around 86% seen once. Sequenced here: peripheral blood, sampled 28 days after the second AZD1222 dose. All receptors derive from an adult who received the AZD1222 COVID-19 vaccine. Each CDR3 is given with its conserved first and last residue. The D gene is left open where the match is weak. Rows may omit the clone size; those that give it use once, few, many or a size class.

d_gene	abundance	len	v_gene	j_gene	CDR3aa	CDR3nt
TRBD2	-	14	TRBV2	TRBJ2-1	CASSVSGRYNEQFF	TGTGCCAGCAGTGTTAGCGGGAGGTACAATGAGCAGTTCTTC
-	-	15	TRBV6-5	TRBJ2-7	CASSYSTGYTNEQYF	TGTGCCAGCAGTTACTCCACGGGATACACAAACGAGCAGTACTTC
TRBD2	-	14	TRBV7-2	TRBJ2-1	CASSHTTSGGVQFF	TGTGCCAGCAGCCATACGACTAGCGGGGGGGTGCAGTTCTTC
-	-	15	TRBV7-9	TRBJ1-4	CASSLAGATNEKLFF	TGTGCCAGCAGCTTAGCAGGGGCAACTAATGAAAAACTGTTTTTT
-	-	15	TRBV7-2	TRBJ1-2	CASSLASGGNYGYTF	TGTGCCAGCAGCTTAGCCTCCGGGGGCAACTATGGCTACACCTTC
TRBD2	few	15	TRBV5-1	TRBJ2-3	CASSAGLALTDTQYF	TGCGCCAGCAGCGCGGGACTAGCCCTCACAGATACGCAGTATTTT
-	-	14	TRBV19	TRBJ1-1	CASSIGEGRAEAFF	TGTGCCAGTAGTATAGGGGAGGGGCGTGCTGAAGCTTTCTTT
-	-	13	TRBV12-3/TRBV12-4	TRBJ2-3	CASSFTLGDTQYF	TGTGCCAGCAGTTTTACTCTGGGAGATACGCAGTATTTT
-	-	14	TRBV30	TRBJ2-7	CAWNGASYPYEQYF	TGTGCCTGGAATGGGGCAAGCTACCCCTACGAGCAGTACTTC
TRBD1	-	14	TRBV2	TRBJ2-7	CASSEDRATNEQYF	TGTGCCAGCAGTGAGGACAGGGCCACTAACGAGCAGTACTTC
-	few	13	TRBV30	TRBJ2-2	CAWNAVDSGELFF	TGTGCCTGGAACGCCGTAGATAGCGGGGAGCTGTTTTTT
-	-	14	TRBV18	TRBJ2-5	CASSPSRGGKPQYF	TGTGCCAGCTCACCTTCCAGAGGGGGTAAGCCCCAGTACTTC
-	-	13	TRBV5-4	TRBJ1-3	CASSYDKWGTIYF	TGTGCCAGCAGCTACGACAAGTGGGGCACCATATATTTT
-	-	13	TRBV12-3/TRBV12-4	TRBJ1-6	CASSGGEGSPLHF	TGTGCCAGCAGCGGGGGGGAGGGGTCACCCCTCCACTTT
-	-	14	TRBV28	TRBJ1-5	CAATPRRAYQPQHF	TGTGCCGCCACTCCCAGAAGAGCCTATCAGCCCCAGCATTTT
-	few	17	TRBV16	TRBJ1-6	CASSQSFAESGNSPLHF	TGTGCCAGCAGCCAATCATTTGCCGAGTCTGGAAATTCACCCCTCCACTTT
-	-	10	TRBV20-1	TRBJ2-5	CSASGGTQYF	TGCAGTGCTAGTGGGGGGACCCAGTACTTC
-	-	15	TRBV7-2	TRBJ1-3	CASSFWGSSGNTIYF	TGTGCCAGCAGCTTCTGGGGCAGCTCTGGAAACACCATATATTTT
-	-	14	TRBV28	TRBJ2-7	CASSARSGRYEQYF	TGTGCCAGCAGTGCCCGATCCGGGCGATACGAGCAGTACTTC
-	-	15	TRBV30	TRBJ1-4	CAWSVPLPTNEKLFF	TGTGCCTGGAGTGTACCACTGCCAACTAATGAAAAACTGTTTTTT
TRBD1	-	15	TRBV5-1	TRBJ2-7	CASSFNGQGDYEQYF	TGCGCCAGCAGCTTCAACGGACAGGGGGATTACGAGCAGTACTTC
-	-	15	TRBV9	TRBJ2-3	CASSVGGNRADTQYF	TGTGCCAGCAGCGTAGGGGGCAATCGGGCAGATACGCAGTATTTT
-	-	11	TRBV6-6	TRBJ1-1	CASSYHTEAFF	TGTGCCAGCAGTTACCACACTGAAGCTTTCTTT
TRBD1	-	15	TRBV7-9	TRBJ1-2	CASSFQTGRSEGYTF	TGTGCCAGCAGCTTCCAGACAGGGAGATCGGAGGGCTACACCTTC
-	-	14	TRBV30	TRBJ1-2	CAWSREVPNYGYTF	TGTGCCTGGAGTCGAGAGGTCCCTAACTATGGCTACACCTTC
-	-	13	TRBV5-1	TRBJ1-2	CASSETASRGYTF	TGCGCCAGCAGCGAGACAGCGTCCCGAGGCTACACCTTC
TRBD2	-	16	TRBV19	TRBJ2-1	CASSIGSGGYYNEQFF	TGTGCCAGTAGTATAGGCTCCGGGGGGTATTACAATGAGCAGTTCTTC
-	-	13	TRBV5-1	TRBJ1-2	CASSWTVNYGYTF	TGCGCCAGCAGCTGGACAGTTAACTATGGCTACACCTTC
-	-	15	TRBV4-3	TRBJ1-2	CASSLLPRQGAGYTF	TGCGCCAGCAGCCTCCTCCCCCGGCAGGGTGCTGGCTACACCTTC
-	-	12	TRBV2	TRBJ1-4	CASRGEGEKLFF	TGTGCCAGCAGGGGAGAGGGTGAAAAACTGTTTTTT
-	once	15	TRBV10-3	TRBJ2-7	CAISEGGSSRNEQYF	TGTGCCATCAGTGAGGGGGGGTCTAGCCGGAACGAGCAGTACTTC
-	-	15	TRBV19	TRBJ1-2	CATASGAVSNYGYTF	TGTGCCACCGCCTCCGGGGCAGTTAGCAACTATGGCTACACCTTC
-	once	15	TRBV9	TRBJ1-1	CASSAATGPGTEAFF	TGTGCCAGCAGCGCCGCCACTGGACCGGGGACTGAAGCTTTCTTT
-	-	12	TRBV3-1/TRBV3-2	TRBJ1-6	CASSGTVSPLHF	TGTGCCAGCAGCGGGACTGTTTCACCCCTCCACTTT
TRBD2	-	16	TRBV7-2	TRBJ2-1	CASSSQSSGGVYEQFF	TGTGCCAGCAGCTCACAATCTAGCGGGGGGGTGTATGAGCAGTTCTTC
TRBD1	-	16	TRBV20-1	TRBJ1-6	CSASAGTGGAYSPLHF	TGCAGTGCTAGTGCCGGGACAGGGGGCGCATATTCACCCCTCCACTTT
TRBD1	-	14	TRBV30	TRBJ1-2	CAWTGTGGTYGYTF	TGTGCCTGGACGGGGACAGGGGGCACCTATGGCTACACCTTC
-	-	11	TRBV5-6	TRBJ2-7	CASSSAREQYF	TGTGCCAGCAGCAGTGCTCGCGAGCAGTACTTC
-	-	13	TRBV7-3	TRBJ1-6	CASSLNSDSPLHF	TGTGCCAGCAGCTTAAATTCTGATTCACCCCTCCACTTT
-	once	16	TRBV21-1	TRBJ2-2	CASSWLRQVNTGELFF	TGTGCCAGCAGCTGGCTTCGGCAGGTTAACACCGGGGAGCTGTTTTTT
TRBD2	-	14	TRBV7-2	TRBJ2-5	CASSTTRGEKTQYF	TGTGCCAGCAGCACAACACGGGGGGAAAAGACCCAGTACTTC
TRBD1	-	15	TRBV19	TRBJ1-5	CATGQAPDSNQPQHF	TGTGCCACCGGACAGGCCCCGGATAGCAATCAGCCCCAGCATTTT
-	-	19	TRBV21-1	TRBJ2-3	CASSKPDVQGRVHTDTQYF	TGTGCCAGCAGCAAACCAGATGTACAGGGAAGGGTTCACACAGATACGCAGTATTTT
-	-	16	TRBV11-2	TRBJ1-2	CASSEGIHYFNYGYTF	TGTGCCAGCAGCGAAGGGATACACTACTTCAACTATGGCTACACCTTC
TRBD1	-	14	TRBV6-5	TRBJ2-7	CASSRQGDDYEQYF	TGTGCCAGCAGCAGACAGGGAGACGACTACGAGCAGTACTTC
-	few	12	TRBV6-5	TRBJ1-6	CASRPGGSPLHF	TGTGCCAGCAGGCCTGGGGGCTCACCCCTCCACTTT